The 13 T cell receptor beta chains below all came from one sample that was sequenced in a study of radiotherapy plus CTLA-4 blockade in lung cancer. This table comes from immunoSEQ multiplex PCR, and its TCRdb copy is limited to in-frame clones, with some not included. Altogether tens of thousands of clones are present, 77% being singletons, with the ten largest covering less than 3%. The sequenced sample was peripheral blood, obtained from a patient treated with radiotherapy plus ipilimumab. Every receptor here comes from a human donor with non-small cell lung cancer whose response to radiotherapy plus ipilimumab could not be evaluated.

The chain links TRBV28 to TRBJ1-4, with D possibly being TRBD1 (6 bases). The CDR3 extends over 15 amino acids. CDR1 and CDR2 (germline): MDHEN, SYDVKM. Trimming took off 2 bases at V and 3 bases at J, with 10 bases between the two ends. The CDR3 reads CASSLGGGANEKLFF. The CDR3 DNA sequence: TGTGCCAGCAGTTTAGGAGGGGGGGCTAATGAAAAACTGTTTTTT. The full variable domain, its missing parts supplied by reference TRBV28 and TRBJ1-4, is DVKVTQSSRYLVKRTGEKVFLECVQDMDHENMFWYRQDPGLGLRLIYFSYDVKMKEKGDIPEGYSVSREKKERFSLILESASTNQTSMYLCASSLGGGANEKLFFGSGTQLSVL.

The chain employs TRBV19 and TRBJ2-2, with D perhaps TRBD1 (6 bases). The CDR3 length is 14 residues. Germline V gene sequence: CDR1 LNHDA, CDR2 SQIVND (reference sequence). Trimming took off 6 bases at V and 0 bases at J, with 8 bases between the two ends. CDR3 DNA sequence: TGTGCCAGTAGAACAGGGACGAACACCGGGGAGCTGTTTTTT. Translating gives CASRTGTNTGELFF.

The V gene is TRBV29-1, the J gene TRBJ2-3; 10 bases fit TRBD2. Germline V gene sequence: CDR1 SQVTM, CDR2 ANQGSEA. V lost 6 bases to trimming and J lost 4 bases; unmatched junction nucleotides: 13. The CDR3 spans 16 residues. The CDR3 region is CSVTGLANPRADTQYF. The CDR3 DNA sequence: TGCAGCGTAACGGGACTAGCGAACCCACGGGCAGATACGCAGTATTTT.

This clone has a single count. The V gene is TRBV4-3, the J gene TRBJ2-5, with TRBD1 matching 9 bases. Germline loops: CDR1 LGHNA, CDR2 YSLEER. Losses at the gene ends were 1 base for V and 3 bases for J; bases not matched to a gene: 0. This CDR3 spans 14 amino acids. The CDR3 bases are TGCGCCAGCAGCCAAGGGACAGGGGAAGAGACCCAGTACTTC. Its translation: CASSQGTGEETQYF.

The V and J genes are TRBV9 and TRBJ1-3; 7 nucleotides agree with TRBD1. Looked up from germline, CDR1 is SGDLS and CDR2 is YYNGEE. The CDR3 covers 14 residues. The J segment lost 0 bases and the V segment lost 6 bases, leaving 3 bases of the junction unmatched. The DNA of the CDR3 is TGTGCCAGCACCGGACAGGACTCTGGAAACACCATATATTTT. Residues: CASTGQDSGNTIYF. Together with reference TRBV9 and TRBJ1-3, the CDR3 gives the full variable domain: DSGVTQTPKHLITATGQRVTLRCSPRSGDLSVYWYQQSLDQGLQFLIQYYNGEERAKGNILERFSAQQFPDLHSELNLSSLELGDSALYFCASTGQDSGNTIYFGEGSWLTVV.

The chain employs TRBV28 and TRBJ1-5; 7 nucleotides agree with TRBD1. The CDR3 loop spans 15 amino acids. Germline-derived CDR1 and CDR2 are MDHEN and SYDVKM. The V and J ends lost 3 bases and 7 bases, in that order; junction bases with no gene match: 9. The CDR3: CASSFRTGSSQPQHF. The CDR3 DNA sequence: TGTGCCAGCAGTTTCCGGACAGGATCGAGCCAGCCCCAGCATTTT.

This clone was detected a few times. V gene TRBV19 combines with J gene TRBJ1-5, with a possible D match to TRBD1 (6 bases). This CDR3 region has 15 residues. Per the germline V gene, CDR1 is LNHDA and CDR2 is SQIVND (reference sequence). Trimming cost V 0 bases and J 4 bases, with 10 bases left between them. CDR3 loop: CASSIDTTGNQPQHF. As DNA, the CDR3 is TGTGCCAGTAGTATAGATACTACAGGGAATCAGCCCCAGCATTTT.

The J gene is TRBJ1-1, the V gene TRBV28; 10 nucleotides align to TRBD1. The CDR3 covers 14 residues. CDR1 and CDR2 (germline): MDHEN, SYDVKM. V was clipped by 2 bases and J by 9 bases; unmatched bases: 6. The CDR3 region has the DNA TGTGCCAGCAGTTTACCCGGGACAGGGGTGAAAGCTTTCTTT. Translating it yields CASSLPGTGVKAFF.

The J gene is TRBJ2-2, the V gene TRBV11-3, with 7 bases matching TRBD1. Germline loops: CDR1 SGHNT, CDR2 YENEEA. V trimming: 8 bases; J trimming: 3 bases; junction bases outside the gene matches: 15. There are 17 residues in the CDR3. CDR3 sequence reads: CASSAGGLKGDTGELFF. The CDR3 DNA follows: TGTGCCAGCTCGGCAGGGGGTCTTAAAGGGGACACCGGGGAGCTGTTTTTT. Looking up the rest from reference TRBV11-3 and TRBJ2-2 gives the full variable domain: EAGVVQSPRYKIIEKKQPVAFWCNPISGHNTLYWYLQNLGQGPELLIRYENEEAVDDSQLPKDRFSAERLKGVDSTLKIQPAELGDSAVYLCASSAGGLKGDTGELFFGEGSRLTVL.

The genes are TRBV28 and TRBJ1-2; a weak D match, TRBD1 (6 bases). The V gene's germline CDR1 is MDHEN and CDR2 SYDVKM. Between the trimmed V and J ends, which lost 4 bases and 4 bases, there was a span of 13 bases. The CDR3 covers 14 residues. In DNA form, the CDR3 reads TGTGCCAGCAGTTGGGGGCCGACAGTCTATGGCTACACCTTC. The encoded protein is CASSWGPTVYGYTF.

This clone has just one count. The CDR3 region is CASSQPTGGRIRLFF. CDR3 in DNA: TGTGCCAGCAGTCAACCGACAGGCGGAAGGATCAGGCTGTTTTTT. The chain couples TRBV28 to TRBJ1-4, with D perhaps matching TRBD1 (6 bases). Per the germline V gene, CDR1 is MDHEN and CDR2 is SYDVKM. The CDR3 has 15 amino acids. Between the trimmed V and J ends, which lost 5 bases and 14 bases, there was a span of 24 bases.

The V gene is TRBV30, the J gene TRBJ1-4; D perhaps matches TRBD1 (6 bases). Germline CDR1 reads GTSNPN; CDR2 reads SVGIG (reference sequence). The ends were cut back, 7 bases at V and 6 bases at J, with 15 bases in the middle. The CDR3 extends over 13 amino acids. In DNA, the CDR3 is TGTGCCTCGGATGGACAGATAGATGAAAAACTGTTTTTT. This translates into CASDGQIDEKLFF.

Concerning this clone itself: One end of the junction does not line up with germline, which may come from a read error. This rearrangement joins TRBV6-5 to TRBJ1-2, with 11 bases that match TRBD1. CDR1 and CDR2 (germline): MNHEY, SVGAGI. The CDR3 runs to 16 residues. The CDR3 DNA follows: TGTGCCAGCAGTTACGTCCGGACAGGGGGCGGCTATGGCCACACCTTC. This codes for CASSYVRTGGGYGHTF.